These T cell receptor beta chains were read from a single sample in a study of blood T cell repertoires in COVID-19. The method was immunoSEQ multiplex PCR; TCRdb's version includes in-frame clones alone and lacks a portion of them. Among 55,000 to 80,000 clones listed, roughly 82% were seen once. The sample was peripheral blood. These receptors came from a human donor in a cohort sampled during active COVID-19. Each CDR3 is given with its conserved first and last residue. The order of the fields is clone size, D gene, J gene, V gene, CDR3 DNA, CDR3 protein. The D gene is left open where the match is weak. Clone size is not always given. Where it is, it says once, few, many or a class for expanded clones.

>-|-|TRBJ1-1|TRBV19
TGTGCCAGTAGAGGGAGCGGGGGGAACACTGAAGCTTTCTTT
CASRGSGGNTEAFF
>-|TRBD2|TRBJ2-7|TRBV5-1
TGCGCCAGCAGCCGGACTAGCGGGGGTCCCTGGCAGTACTTC
CASSRTSGGPWQYF
>-|-|TRBJ1-1|TRBV3-1/TRBV3-2
TGTGCCAGCAGCCCGGGCCCATCGGGAATTGAAGCTTTCTTT
CASSPGPSGIEAFF
>-|TRBD1|TRBJ1-2|TRBV5-1
TGCGCCAGCAGCTTGGGGGCAGGGGGCAACTATGGCTACACCTTC
CASSLGAGGNYGYTF
>-|TRBD1|TRBJ2-1|TRBV11-2
TGTGCCAGCAGCTCCGACAGGGGCAATGAGCAGTTCTTC
CASSSDRGNEQFF
>-|-|TRBJ1-1|TRBV5-1
TGCGCCAGCAGCTTCGGCCAGGGGAACACTGAAGCTTTCTTT
CASSFGQGNTEAFF
>-|-|TRBJ2-7|TRBV5-1
TGCGCCAGCAGCTTGTCTGTCCAACGGGAGCAGTACTTC
CASSLSVQREQYF
>few|TRBD1|TRBJ1-2|TRBV24-1
TGTGCCACCAGGGACCATTACAGGGGGCATAACTATGGCTACACCTTC
CATRDHYRGHNYGYTF
>-|-|TRBJ2-5|TRBV7-9
TGTGCCAGCAGCCGGTCTAGACCTCCACAAGAGACCCAGTACTTC
CASSRSRPPQETQYF
>-|TRBD1|TRBJ2-5|TRBV19
TGTGCCAGTAGTGAAGGGACAGCTCAAGAGACCCAGTACTTC
CASSEGTAQETQYF
>-|TRBD1|TRBJ1-5|TRBV5-1
TGCGCCAGCAGCCCTGGGACAGAGAATCAGCCCCAGCATTTT
CASSPGTENQPQHF
>-|TRBD1|TRBJ1-5|TRBV24-1
TGTGCCACCAGTAAGACAGGGGATTTTGGGTATAGCAATCAGCCCCAGCATTTT
CATSKTGDFGYSNQPQHF
>-|-|TRBJ1-1|TRBV9
TGTGCCAGGAAAACGGTACGGGAAAAGAACACTGAAGCTTTCTTT
CARKTVREKNTEAFF
>-|TRBD1|TRBJ1-2|TRBV5-1
TGCGCCAGCAGACACGGACAGGCGAACTATGGCTACACCTTC
CASRHGQANYGYTF
>-|-|TRBJ1-1|TRBV30
TGTGCCTGGAGTGGTAGATTGAACACTGAAGCTTTCTTT
CAWSGRLNTEAFF
>once|TRBD1|TRBJ2-4|TRBV20-1
TGCAGTGCTAGTGAGGGGGCCGGAAACATTCAGTACTTC
CSASEGAGNIQYF
>-|TRBD2|TRBJ2-5|TRBV4-2
TGTGCCAGCAGCCAAGATCAAGAGAGCGGGGCAAAGAACTTC
CASSQDQESGAKNF
>-|-|TRBJ1-6|TRBV27
TGTGCCAGCAGTCACCACAGGGACCCTACGACACCCCTCCACTTT
CASSHHRDPTTPLHF
>once|-|TRBJ2-5|TRBV4-3
TGCGCCAGCAGCCAAGATGGGCGGGGAGGAGAGACCCAGTACTTC
CASSQDGRGGETQYF
>-|-|TRBJ1-4|TRBV28
TGTGCCAGCAGTTTTGGCCAGGCCGCATACGGGAGTGAAAAACTGTTTTTT
CASSFGQAAYGSEKLFF
>-|TRBD2|TRBJ2-3|TRBV4-3
TGCGCCAGCAGCCCAAGCCTAGCGGAGACCTACACAGATACGCAGTATTTT
CASSPSLAETYTDTQYF
>-|-|TRBJ1-4|TRBV18
TGTGCCAGCTCATCCAGTCATTCTAATGAAAAACTGTTTTTT
CASSSSHSNEKLFF
>-|TRBD1|TRBJ2-3|TRBV5-1
TGCGCCAGCAGCCCCGGACAGGGTAAAGGGGCAGATACGCAGTATTTT
CASSPGQGKGADTQYF
>-|-|TRBJ1-1|TRBV5-1
TGCGCCAGCAGCCCCCAAGGGGGCACTGAAGCTTTCTTT
CASSPQGGTEAFF
>-|TRBD1|TRBJ2-7|TRBV19
TGTGCCAGTAGTACCGGACAGGGGCCTTCTGAGCAGTACTTC
CASSTGQGPSEQYF
>-|-|TRBJ2-1|TRBV28
TGTGCCAGCAGGCCGACCGGGCTAGGGGCCTACAATGAGCAGTTCTTC
CASRPTGLGAYNEQFF
>few|-|TRBJ2-7|TRBV6-2/TRBV6-3
TGTGCCAGCAGCTCCAGGCCCAGGGTTTACGAGCAGTACTTC
CASSSRPRVYEQYF
>-|TRBD1|TRBJ1-1|TRBV5-1
TGCGCCAGCAGCCTACAGGGGGCGAATACTGAAGCTTTCTTT
CASSLQGANTEAFF
>few|TRBD1|TRBJ1-2|TRBV4-3
TGCGCCAGCAGCCTGACAGGGGTACAGGGCTACACCTTC
CASSLTGVQGYTF
>-|TRBD1|TRBJ2-3|TRBV5-1
TGCGCCAGCAGCAGAGGGGACAGGGGCCAAGATACGCAGTATTTT
CASSRGDRGQDTQYF
>few|-|TRBJ1-3|TRBV2
TGTGCCAGCAGTCCTCCGGGATCCTCTGGAAACACCATATATTTT
CASSPPGSSGNTIYF
>-|TRBD1|TRBJ1-5|TRBV10-1
TGCGCCAGTAGTGAGTCGGGGGGACAGGGTAGCAATCAGCCCCAGCATTTT
CASSESGGQGSNQPQHF
>few|-|TRBJ2-1|TRBV11-3
TGTGCCAGCAGCTCTAGTGGTACGGGTGAGCAGTTCTTC
CASSSSGTGEQFF
>few|TRBD1|TRBJ1-5|TRBV27
TGTGCCACCAAGACAGGGGGCGGCAATCAGCCCCAGCATTTT
CATKTGGGNQPQHF
>-|-|TRBJ1-4|TRBV20-1
TGCAGTGCTAGTGGCGAATCCCGTTGGTCTAATGAAAAACTGTTTTTT
CSASGESRWSNEKLFF
>once|-|TRBJ1-2|TRBV23-1
TGCGCCAGCAGTCAATCTAAAGACAGTCCTCCGGGCTACACCTTC
CASSQSKDSPPGYTF
>-|TRBD2|TRBJ2-1|TRBV4-1
TGCGCCAGCAGCCAAGATCGGAATAGCGGGGCAAGCTCCTACAATGAGCAGTTCTTC
CASSQDRNSGASSYNEQFF
>-|TRBD1|TRBJ2-2|TRBV7-9
TGTGCCAGCAGCTTGGGACAGGGTACCAACACCGGGGAGCTGTTTTTT
CASSLGQGTNTGELFF
>-|TRBD1|TRBJ2-7|TRBV5-1
TGCGCCAGCAGCTTGGCCCCGGTGACAGGGACCTACGAGCAGTACTTC
CASSLAPVTGTYEQYF
>-|TRBD2|TRBJ2-3|TRBV18
TGTGCCAGCTCACCAATCGGGACTAGCGGTCGGGGAAGCACAGATACGCAGTATTTT
CASSPIGTSGRGSTDTQYF
>-|-|TRBJ1-4|TRBV12-3/TRBV12-4
TGTGCCAGCAGTCCACAGATCAATGAAAAACTGTTTTTT
CASSPQINEKLFF
>-|-|TRBJ2-5|TRBV5-1
TGCGCCAGCAGCTTGGAAGTCCGGTTGCGGGACCGGGGGGAGACCCAGTACTTC
CASSLEVRLRDRGETQYF
>few|-|TRBJ2-1|TRBV11-2
TGTGCCAGCAGCTTAGAGCCATACAGGTCGATAACGGGCAATGAGCAGTTCTTC
CASSLEPYRSITGNEQFF
>-|-|TRBJ1-4|TRBV27
TGTGCCAGCAGTTTCCAGGGCAATGAAAAACTGTTTTTT
CASSFQGNEKLFF
>-|TRBD1|TRBJ1-2|TRBV29-1
TGCAGCGTTGAAGGGTCGGGACAGGGGGCAACTGGCTACACCTTC
CSVEGSGQGATGYTF
>few|-|TRBJ1-1|TRBV28
TGTGCCAGCAGTTTATACAGGGTCATGAACACTGAAGCTTTCTTT
CASSLYRVMNTEAFF
>-|-|TRBJ1-5|TRBV10-3
TGTGCCATCGGACAACTCAATCAGCCCCAGCATTTT
CAIGQLNQPQHF
>few|-|TRBJ1-6|TRBV19
TGTGCCAGTAGTAAGGCGACAGTGAATTCACCCCTCCACTTT
CASSKATVNSPLHF
>once|TRBD1|TRBJ1-2|TRBV3-1/TRBV3-2
TGTGCCAGCAGCTACCCTTCGGGACAGGGGGCGCCGGGTGGCTACACCTTC
CASSYPSGQGAPGGYTF
>-|-|TRBJ2-1|TRBV5-4
TGTGCCAGCAGAGAGGAGGGGGCGCGTTCCTACAATGAGCAGTTCTTC
CASREEGARSYNEQFF
>-|-|TRBJ1-1|TRBV5-5
TGTGCCAGCAGCATTAGGGGGAACACTGAAGCTTTCTTT
CASSIRGNTEAFF